The 30 T cell receptor beta chains reported below all come from one sample, sequenced in a study of cytomegalovirus exposure and HLA in healthy donors. The PCR made use of 60 Vbeta and 13 Jbeta primers. Assay: immunoSEQ multiplex PCR; the TCRdb copy retains only in-frame clones and omits some. The table lists approximately 170,000 clones, 76% of them singletons. Material for sequencing was PBMCs. The source is a female donor in good health and CMV-seronegative.

The V and J genes are TRBV7-9 and TRBJ1-1; 8 bases map to TRBD1. The V segment lost 2 bases and the J segment 2 bases; nucleotides outside the gene matches: 10. Germline loops: CDR1 SEHNR, CDR2 FQNEAQ (reference sequence). This CDR3 region has 17 residues. The CDR3 reads CASSLPYGTGHNTEAFF. The CDR3 region has the DNA TGTGCCAGCAGCTTACCTTACGGGACAGGCCACAACACTGAAGCTTTCTTT.

V gene TRBV5-1 combines with J gene TRBJ1-1; D perhaps matches TRBD1 (6 bases). V dropped 4 bases and J dropped 7 bases, with 20 bases sitting between them. From germline, CDR1 is SGHRS and CDR2 YFSETQ. This CDR3 is 15 amino acids long. In DNA form, the CDR3 reads TGCGCCAGCAGCCCCGGACACGTGAAGGGGGTTGAAGCTTTCTTT. Protein: CASSPGHVKGVEAFF.

The V call is TRBV10-3, the J call TRBJ2-2; the D is unclear. Germline-derived CDR1 and CDR2 are ENHRY and SYGVKD. This CDR3 has 12 amino acids. Trimming cost V 4 bases and J 4 bases, with 4 bases left between them. CDR3 sequence reads: CAISVGTGELFF. The CDR3 region has the DNA TGTGCCATCAGTGTCGGCACCGGGGAGCTGTTTTTT.

The genes are TRBV10-3 and TRBJ1-1; D ambiguous. V was clipped by 3 bases and J by 1 base, with 9 bases between them. The CDR3 has 14 amino acids. The germline V gene has CDR1 ENHRY and CDR2 SYGVKD. The CDR3 loop is CAISEDTTNTEAFF. The DNA for the CDR3 is TGTGCCATCAGTGAAGATACAACGAACACTGAAGCTTTCTTT.

The chain links TRBV5-1 to TRBJ2-7; TRBD2 might be the D (5 bases). From germline, CDR1 is SGHRS and CDR2 YFSETQ. This CDR3 is 14 amino acids long. Trimming took 6 bases from V and 0 from J, leaving 13 bases between them. The CDR3 sequence: CASTSHTDSYEQYF. CDR3 in DNA: TGCGCCAGCACTAGCCACACCGACTCCTACGAGCAGTACTTC.

In regard to this clone: Sequence at one end of the junction differs from germline and may be a read error. The chain combines TRBV5-6 with TRBJ2-4; D gene unclear. CDR3 length equals 13 residues. The V gene's germline CDR1 is SGHDT and CDR2 YYEEEE. CDR3 in DNA: TGTGCCAGCAGCTTGGACAGAAGGAACAGTCAGTACTTC. Translation: CASSLDRRNSQYF.

This chain joins TRBV28 and TRBJ2-7; 7 nucleotides align to TRBD1. The length of the CDR3 is 14 residues. Germline V CDR1 and CDR2: MDHEN, SYDVKM. The J segment lost 11 bases and the V segment lost 7 bases, leaving 17 bases of the junction unmatched. The CDR3 DNA is TGTGCCAGCAACCGGAGGACAGGCCCATCGATGGAGTACTTC. Its translation: CASNRRTGPSMEYF.

CDR3 amino acids: CAIGARQTNTEAFF. In nucleotides, the CDR3 is TGTGCCATCGGAGCCCGACAGACGAACACTGAAGCTTTCTTT. The chain couples TRBV10-3 to TRBJ1-1, with D perhaps TRBD1 (5 bases). The germline V gene has CDR1 ENHRY and CDR2 SYGVKD. The CDR3 runs 14 residues. Trimming shortened V by 8 bases and J by 1 base, and 14 bases separated the two germline ends.

The gene calls are TRBV4-2 and TRBJ2-5; 9 bases fit TRBD1. The junction had 20 bases not matched to a gene; V was cut back by 4 bases and J by 5 bases. The CDR3 length is 19 residues. The germline V gene encodes CDR1 LGHNA and CDR2 YNFKEQ. Here the CDR3 DNA reads TGTGCCAGCAGCCCGATCCTTGGGGATTGGGGGACAGGGAGGGAGACCCAGTACTTC. Translated: CASSPILGDWGTGRETQYF.

The J gene is TRBJ2-4, the V gene TRBV9; 9 bases fit TRBD2. CDR3 length: 19 residues. Germline CDR1 reads SGDLS; CDR2 reads YYNGEE. J lost 0 bases, V lost 8 bases, and 18 bases had no gene match. The CDR3 reads CASRPWGGRALLAKNIQYF. The DNA for the CDR3 is TGTGCCAGTCGCCCCTGGGGCGGGAGGGCCCTTTTAGCCAAAAACATTCAGTACTTC.

V usage is TRBV14 and J usage is TRBJ1-4; D call uncertain. V shed 2 bases and J shed 5 bases, with 9 bases lying between them. This CDR3 has 14 amino acids. CDR1 is SGHDN and CDR2 is FVKESK in the germline V gene. The DNA for the CDR3 is TGTGCCAGCAGCCAATTCGGTTCAAATGAAAAACTGTTTTTT. Translating it yields CASSQFGSNEKLFF.

A few counts support this clone. V and J are TRBV28 and TRBJ1-5; TRBD1 matches at 7 bases. CDR3 length: 16 amino acids. The trim removed 6 bases at V and 2 bases at J, leaving 10 bases unmatched. CDR1 is MDHEN, CDR2 SYDVKM, per germline. The CDR3 here is CASSQTGPGGNQPQHF. The CDR3 bases are TGTGCCAGCAGCCAGACAGGGCCCGGGGGCAATCAGCCCCAGCATTTT.

The genes are TRBV5-4 and TRBJ1-2, with a possible D match to TRBD1 (5 bases). Germline V gene lookup returns CDR1 SGHNT and CDR2 YYREEE (reference sequence). Trimming shortened V by 3 bases and J by 5 bases, and 17 bases separated the two germline ends. The CDR3 length is 15 residues. The CDR3 here is CASSSPRGQEYGYTF. The CDR3 DNA reads TGTGCCAGCAGCTCGCCCCGAGGACAAGAGTATGGCTACACCTTC.

The chain joins TRBV6-6 to TRBJ1-6; D remains ambiguous. Germline V gene sequence: CDR1 MNHNY, CDR2 SVGAGI (reference sequence). This CDR3 contains 14 residues. Trimming pared 2 bases from V and 3 bases from J, leaving 5 bases between. The CDR3 sequence is CASSYSSYNSPLHF. DNA for the CDR3: TGTGCCAGCAGTTACAGTAGCTATAATTCACCCCTCCACTTT.

In this sample, this clone turned up once. The V and J genes are TRBV2 and TRBJ1-1, with D possibly being TRBD1 (5 bases). The CDR3 is 16 residues long. Deletions cut 2 bases from V and 4 bases from J, with 17 bases between. In germline, CDR1 is SNHLY, CDR2 FYNNEI. The CDR3 DNA reads as TGTGCCAGCAGTGAATACCCCCTCTCGGGGGGCACTGAAGCTTTCTTT. Translation gives CASSEYPLSGGTEAFF.

The gene calls are TRBV7-2 and TRBJ2-1, with 12 bases identical to TRBD2. The CDR3 sequence is 15 residues long. V lost 2 bases and J lost 9; bases outside the gene matches: 5. Germline CDR1 reads SGHTA; CDR2 reads FQGNSA. The chain's CDR3 is CASSLLAGGLSEQFF. The CDR3 DNA is TGTGCCAGCAGCTTACTAGCGGGGGGGCTTAGTGAGCAGTTCTTC.

This clone was observed a few times. This chain joins TRBV2 and TRBJ2-3, with no clear D. V gave up 10 bases and J gave up 0 bases, with 14 bases separating them. Germline V gene sequence: CDR1 SNHLY, CDR2 FYNNEI. This CDR3 region has 14 residues. In DNA form, the CDR3 reads TGTGCCACCCGGTCGGTGTGGAGCACAGATACGCAGTATTTT. Amino acids: CATRSVWSTDTQYF.

This clone showed up just once. The V and J genes are TRBV4-2 and TRBJ2-7, with TRBD2 as a possible D gene (5 bases). This CDR3 spans 16 amino acids. V gave up 1 base and J gave up 2 bases, with 15 bases separating them. Germline CDR1 is LGHNA and CDR2 is YNFKEQ. The chain's CDR3 is CASSQGTSTLPYEQYF. The CDR3 DNA follows: TGTGCCAGCAGCCAAGGTACTAGTACTCTCCCCTACGAGCAGTACTTC.

The rearrangement uses TRBV7-9 and TRBJ1-6, with TRBD1 identical over 8 bases. Unmatched junction bases numbered 6, after V lost 4 bases and J lost 7 bases. The CDR3 spans 15 residues. Germline CDR1 reads SEHNR; CDR2 reads FQNEAQ (reference sequence). Here the CDR3 DNA reads TGTGCCAGCAGCTCTCGGACAGGGATGAATTCACCCCTCCACTTT. Its protein product is CASSSRTGMNSPLHF.

The genes are TRBV6-1 and TRBJ1-2, with D tentatively TRBD1 (6 bases). The CDR3 is made up of 13 amino acids. Trimming shortened V by 2 bases and J by 6 bases, and 10 bases separated the two germline ends. CDR1 and CDR2 from the germline V gene are MNHNS and SASEGT. This chain's CDR3 is CASSETGRDGYTF. The DNA for the CDR3 is TGTGCCAGCAGTGAAACAGGGAGGGATGGCTACACCTTC.

There are a few counts of this clone. The chain carries TRBV7-2 and TRBJ2-1; the match to TRBD2 covers 9 bases. The junction had 11 bases not matched to a gene; V was cut back by 0 bases and J by 2 bases. Germline V gene sequence: CDR1 SGHTA, CDR2 FQGNSA. The CDR3 extends over 19 amino acids. CDR3 bases: TGTGCCAGCAGCTTAGCAATTCCTAGCGGGATAAGGCCCTACAATGAGCAGTTCTTC. Its protein product is CASSLAIPSGIRPYNEQFF.

This chain connects TRBV10-3 to TRBJ2-2, with 8 bases lining up with TRBD2. The V gene end was trimmed by 2 bases and the J gene end by 5 bases; junction bases not matched to a gene: 4. The germline V gene has CDR1 ENHRY and CDR2 SYGVKD. The CDR3 runs 15 residues. CDR3 amino acids: CAISETSGTTGELFF. For the CDR3, the DNA is TGTGCCATCAGTGAGACTAGCGGAACGACCGGGGAGCTGTTTTTT.

The sample holds a few counts of this clone. The V call is TRBV28, the J call TRBJ2-2, with D perhaps TRBD1 (6 bases). Germline values: CDR1 MDHEN, CDR2 SYDVKM. The V end lost 6 bases, the J end lost 0 bases, and 11 bases lay between the germline ends. The CDR3 consists of 15 residues. This chain's CDR3 is CASRKQGTNTGELFF. The CDR3 region has the DNA TGTGCCAGCAGGAAACAGGGCACGAACACCGGGGAGCTGTTTTTT.

V usage is TRBV2 and J usage is TRBJ1-6, with D uncertain. The ends were cut back, 0 bases at V and 7 bases at J, with 10 bases in the middle. The CDR3 consists of 15 residues. Per the germline V gene, CDR1 is SNHLY and CDR2 is FYNNEI. The CDR3: CASSEAPQYNSPLHF. In nucleotides, the CDR3 is TGTGCCAGCAGTGAAGCGCCACAGTACAATTCACCCCTCCACTTT.

This chain uses TRBV28 with TRBJ2-7; tentatively, D is TRBD2 (5 bases). The CDR3 runs 12 residues. Per germline, CDR1 MDHEN and CDR2 SYDVKM. Trimming shortened V by 5 bases and J by 6 bases, and 11 bases separated the two germline ends. CDR3 amino acids: CASSLRTVEQYF. The CDR3 nucleotides read TGTGCCAGCAGTCTGCGGACTGTCGAGCAGTACTTC. Using reference TRBV28 and TRBJ2-7 for the parts outside the CDR3, the full variable domain is DVKVTQSSRYLVKRTGEKVFLECVQDMDHENMFWYRQDPGLGLRLIYFSYDVKMKEKGDIPEGYSVSREKKERFSLILESASTNQTSMYLCASSLRTVEQYFGPGTRLTVT.

Turning to this clone: Other DNA sequences in the sample encode the same CDR3. The chain combines TRBV29-1 with TRBJ2-6, with a possible D match to TRBD2 (5 bases). Deletions cut 7 bases from V and 0 bases from J, with 19 bases between. The CDR3 totals 17 residues. CDR1 and CDR2 from the germline V gene are SQVTM and ANQGSEA. The CDR3 loop reads CSAPPGGGRSGANVLTF. In DNA form, the CDR3 reads TGCAGCGCCCCCCCCGGAGGTGGGCGCTCTGGGGCCAACGTCCTGACTTTC.

V is TRBV30 and J is TRBJ1-2; TRBD1 aligns across 8 bases. This CDR3 has 15 residues. V gave up 3 bases and J gave up 3 bases; unmatched junction bases: 9. Germline V gives CDR1 GTSNPN, CDR2 SVGIG (reference sequence). The chain's CDR3 is CAWRGGTGAYYGYTF. In DNA, the CDR3 is TGTGCCTGGAGGGGGGGGACAGGAGCTTACTATGGCTACACCTTC.

This clone was recorded once. The rearrangement uses TRBV7-2 and TRBJ1-1; a weak D match, TRBD1 (5 bases). The CDR3 loop spans 14 amino acids. Trimming stripped 5 bases from V and 10 bases from J, with 20 bases between. Germline loops: CDR1 SGHTA, CDR2 FQGNSA. CDR3 sequence reads: CASSLHGGAKGAFF. The CDR3 DNA reads as TGTGCCAGCAGCCTCCACGGGGGTGCCAAAGGAGCTTTCTTT. The entire variable domain, with the rest obtained from reference TRBV7-2 and TRBJ1-1, is as follows: GAGVSQSPSNKVTEKGKDVELRCDPISGHTALYWYRQSLGQGLEFLIYFQGNSAPDKSGLPSDRFSAERTGGSVSTLTIQRTQQEDSAVYLCASSLHGGAKGAFFGQGTRLTVV.

This clone turned up a few times. The J gene is TRBJ1-2, the V gene TRBV10-3; possibly TRBD1 for D (5 bases). The CDR3 length is 15 residues. V gave up 6 bases and J gave up 6 bases, with 20 bases separating them. The germline V gene encodes CDR1 ENHRY and CDR2 SYGVKD. CDR3 DNA: TGTGCCATCAGACTGCAGGGTAGTGGGTGGGATGGCTACACCTTC. It is translated as CAIRLQGSGWDGYTF.

The rearrangement joins TRBV18 to TRBJ1-4; 9 nucleotides agree with TRBD1. This CDR3 has 14 amino acids. Trimming at V came to 3 bases and at J to 8 bases, leaving 4 bases not matched to a gene. CDR1 is KGHSH, CDR2 LQKENI, per germline. The CDR3 DNA sequence: TGTGCCAGCTCACCTACAGGGGGCAGCGAAAAACTGTTTTTT. It codes for CASSPTGGSEKLFF.